This T cell receptor (beta chain) appears in the sequencing data of a study of blood T cells in healthy people across ages. This clonotype was seen more than once but under ten times. This CDR3 spans 12 amino acids. V lost 10 bases and J lost 6; bases outside the gene matches: 6. Germline V gives CDR1 MNHNY, CDR2 SVGAGI (reference sequence). A sample-barcoded 5' primer and a J-beta primer mix were used in a second PCR of about 7 to 12 cycles. Each CDR3 protein gets one entry after TCRdb re-called the 5' RACE reads with MiXCR. The repertoire holds some 920,000 distinct CDR3 sequences, with roughly 51% as singletons.

This clonotype was sampled from a woman aged 55-70 years in good health. V and J are TRBV6-6 and TRBJ2-1, with TRBD1 matching over 7 bases. Sequencing was done on a sample of blood. DNA of the CDR3: TGTGCCATACAGGGGTTCACCAATGAGCAGTTCTTC. The encoded protein is CAIQGFTNEQFF.